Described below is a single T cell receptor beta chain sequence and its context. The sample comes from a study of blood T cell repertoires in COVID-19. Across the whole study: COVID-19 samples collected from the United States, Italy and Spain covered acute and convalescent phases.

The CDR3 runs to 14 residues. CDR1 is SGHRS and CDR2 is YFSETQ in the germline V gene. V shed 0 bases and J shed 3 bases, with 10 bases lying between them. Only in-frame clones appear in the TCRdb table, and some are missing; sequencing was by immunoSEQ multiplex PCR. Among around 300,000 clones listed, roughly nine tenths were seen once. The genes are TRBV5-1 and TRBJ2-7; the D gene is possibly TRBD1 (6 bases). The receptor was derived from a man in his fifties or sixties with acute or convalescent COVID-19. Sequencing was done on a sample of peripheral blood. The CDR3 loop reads CASSLAVGGYEQYF. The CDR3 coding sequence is TGCGCCAGCAGCTTGGCCGTAGGGGGCTACGAGCAGTACTTC.